The 5 T cell receptor beta chains in this list originate from one sample, sequenced in a study of regulatory T cells in long-lasting Graves disease. Stated time point: newly diagnosed GD, antithyroid drugs for less than 3 months. RNA from PBMCs was the source of the TCR library. Assembly of TCR beta libraries relied on iRepertoire HTBI primers together with Arm-PCR of CDR3 regions. TCRdb used MiXCR to reprocess the multiplex PCR reads, holding one entry per CDR3 protein. The data hold 450,000 to 600,000 distinct CDR3 sequences, with 13% observed a single time. The same data also contributed to another study, on T cells in Graves' hyperthyroidism and ophthalmopathy.

This specimen was peripheral blood mononuclear cells (PBMCs), taken at new diagnosis, from a patient treated with antithyroid drugs. These receptors were taken from a man aged 30 to 39 with Graves disease.

This clonotype was counted ten times or more. The chain combines TRBV28 with TRBJ1-3; no reliable D call. The CDR3 is made up of 12 amino acids. V lost 6 bases and J lost 3, with 6 bases in between. Germline V gene lookup returns CDR1 MDHEN and CDR2 SYDVKM. In nucleotides, the CDR3 is TGTGCCAGCAGAACAGATGGAAACACCATATATTTT. Amino acids: CASRTDGNTIYF.

Only a few counts were recorded for this clonotype. The V and J genes are TRBV9 and TRBJ1-3; D is unclear. Trimming took off 3 bases at V and 0 bases at J, with 10 bases between the two ends. Germline lookup yields CDR1 SGDLS and CDR2 YYNGEE. The CDR3 is 15 amino acids. The CDR3 DNA reads as TGTGCCAGCAGCGCGTTATCCGTCTCTGGAAACACCATATATTTT. Translated: CASSALSVSGNTIYF.

The chain recombines TRBV18 with TRBJ1-2; D ambiguous. Germline V CDR1 and CDR2: KGHSH, LQKENI. The V and J ends lost 2 bases and 4 bases respectively, with 8 bases between them. The CDR3 runs to 13 residues. The CDR3 protein is CASSPKGLYGYTF. For the CDR3, the DNA is TGTGCCAGCTCACCAAAAGGCCTCTATGGCTACACCTTC.

This clonotype was counted between two and nine times. The DNA for the CDR3 is TGTGCCAGTAGTATAGATGACGGGACGAGTCGGGGTGGTGGCTACACCTTC. As protein: CASSIDDGTSRGGGYTF. This chain joins TRBV19 and TRBJ1-2; maybe TRBD1 (5 bases). CDR1 is LNHDA, CDR2 SQIVND, per germline (reference sequence). Trimming pared 0 bases from V and 7 bases from J, leaving 21 bases between. This CDR3 has 17 residues.

Note on this clonotype: Given a much more abundant clone one base away, this may be a read error. The CDR3 end shows no conserved phenylalanine or tryptophan, and so a read error is likely. V usage is TRBV5-6 and J usage is TRBJ1-2; D gene uncertain. The CDR3 is made up of 14 amino acids. CDR1 is SGHDT and CDR2 is YYEEEE in the germline V gene. Trimming shortened V by 3 bases and J by 8 bases, and 17 bases separated the two germline ends. The CDR3: CASSWSQAAGGYTC. CDR3 in DNA: TGTGCCAGCAGCTGGAGTCAGGCCGCGGGGGGCTACACCTGC.